This T cell receptor beta chain was captured in a study of T cells in Graves' hyperthyroidism and ophthalmopathy (dated by TCRdb to 2018 to 2020). About the study as a whole: Peripheral blood samples were taken at initial diagnosis, before any treatment was given. A discovery cohort of approximately 100 patients, 43 with Graves' ophthalmopathy and under 60 with stable Graves' hyperthyroidism, was used to find distinguishing TCR V-J signatures. Prospective prediction of ophthalmopathy was tested in an independent validation cohort consisting of 18 hyperthyroidism patients and approximately 16 patients who later progressed to ophthalmopathy. The roughly 99 discovery patients were divided at random into training and test sets in a 7:3 ratio. Thyroid tissue and blood T-cell repertoires from more than five Graves' hyperthyroidism patients were also compared in the study. Once sampling was done, hyperthyroidism patients were given methimazole at a starting dose of 30 mg daily, whereas ophthalmopathy patients were given high-dose intravenous methylprednisolone. The paper describes TCR Vbeta CDR3 sequencing of 140 or so peripheral blood samples, made up of some 42 ophthalmopathy patients, roughly 72 hyperthyroidism patients and 17 progressor patients.

Graves' hyperthyroidism was defined as stable when no progression to ophthalmopathy occurred over 18 months of follow-up. The hyperthyroidism patients were between 18 and 65 years old and newly diagnosed, with a disease duration of less than 2 months. The study excluded patients with uncontrolled infections, other autoimmune diseases, pregnancy or lactation. Diagnoses were established on the basis of clinical symptoms, serum thyroxine and TRAb, thyroid ultrasound, and orbital computed tomography. PBMCs were isolated from about 9.2 ml of fresh peripheral blood by Ficoll-Paque density gradient centrifugation. Trizol reagent was used to extract total RNA, and RNA quality was then checked on an Agilent 2100 Bioanalyzer. TCR beta CDR3 regions were amplified from RNA transcripts. For the first round of RT-PCR on the TCR CDR3, the HTBI primer set was used together with the Qiagen OneStep RT-PCR kit. Libraries were constructed in a second round of multiplex PCR, after which size selection and purification were performed. Sequencing of the libraries was done on an Illumina HiSeq2000 using paired-end 100 bp reads. Per the source publication's procedure: SOAPnuke was used to process the raw data, with reads discarded if the reads contained adapters or uncalled bases, had a mean Phred below 15, or lacked an exact constant-primer or identifier match. COPE v1.2.5 was used to merge high-quality paired reads, and clonotypes were defined as unique nucleotide sequences. MiTCR v1.1 was used to align the clonotypes against IMGT TRBV, TRBD and TRBJ reference segments. Only V-J combinations with frequency above 0.0001, covering about 99% of repertoires, were analysed. A TCS score was defined as the ratio of F50 (clonal expansion) to E x V (chaos), with BLOSUM62-based TCRdist applied between CDR3 peptides within each V-J. Welch's t-statistics and random forest reduced roughly 500 V-J features to 10 to 15, which were used in a naive Bayes classifier (R e1071). Using fastp trimming at Q25 and MiXCR clonotype assembly, TCRdb reanalyzed the public sequencing data and kept in-frame beta chains. Rows matching on CDR3 protein sequence are summarized as one entry with the most common DNA and genes. It is TCRdb's table, rather than the study itself, that gives the V and J calls and clone size. The sample contains about 320,000 distinct CDR3 sequences, roughly 15% of them found a single time. The top ten clonotypes cover around 35% of the sample.

Summary of the overall study and its limitations: In validation, the model predicted progression to ophthalmopathy a median of about 5.9 months before onset, with over 55% sensitivity and just under 75% specificity. No statistical method was used to fix the sample size in advance, and group allocation was not hidden from the investigators. A 13 V-J signature model separated ophthalmopathy from stable hyperthyroidism, with about 88% sensitivity and around 84% specificity in cross-validation and 80%/75% in testing. Most expanded thyroid clonotypes (frequency above 0.001) were also detected in blood, a finding suggesting that blood repertoires may reflect thyroid immune responses.

This clonotype showed up just a few times. Its antigen remains unidentified. Within one base of it there is no much larger clone, and no base qualities were kept. The sample was blood. This TCR was sampled from a man aged 30-40 years with Graves' hyperthyroidism.

CDR3 sequence: CSAPTGGSGQPQHF. The DNA reads TGCAGTGCACCGACGGGGGGATCGGGTCAGCCCCAGCATTTT. The rearranged chain carries TRBV20-1 and TRBJ1-5; TRBD1 is a weak D gene call, 5 bases matching. The CDR3 runs 14 residues from the cysteine to the phenylalanine. Left in the record is the CDR3 DNA by itself, 42 bases read in frame from the first base. The germline ends are 18 bases apart after V is trimmed by 6 bases and J by 6 bases. Looking up the germline V gene (reference sequence) yields CDR1 DFQATT and CDR2 SNEGSKA.